This is a list of T cell receptor beta chains from one sample in a study of a mutant IDH1 vaccine in newly diagnosed glioma. Antigens for these TCRs are unknown. Assay: immunoSEQ multiplex PCR; the TCRdb copy retains only in-frame clones and omits some. The sample yields over 55,000 clones, approximately 86% seen once. The input for sequencing was PBMCs, taken from a glioma patient whose treatment included an IDH1 peptide vaccine. The source is a woman younger than 30 with glioma. Some clones in this sample may be carry-over from other donors' samples. Each CDR3 is given with its conserved first and last residue. A D gene is named only where the DNA matches it firmly.

V gene,J gene,D gene,CDR3 protein,CDR3 DNA
TRBV5-6,TRBJ2-3,NA,CASSLIAGEKDTQYF,TGTGCCAGCAGCTTGATCGCAGGGGAAAAGGATACGCAGTATTTT
TRBV13,TRBJ2-3,NA,CASSLWGANPGMGGTDTQYF,TGTGCCAGCAGCTTATGGGGTGCGAACCCCGGAATGGGAGGCACAGATACGCAGTATTTT
TRBV7-2,TRBJ1-5,NA,CASSPNSSPQPQHF,TGTGCCAGCAGCCCCAATAGTAGTCCTCAGCCCCAGCATTTT
TRBV6-5,TRBJ1-3,NA,CASGRGGFSGNTIYF,TGTGCCAGCGGTCGGGGGGGTTTCTCTGGAAACACCATATATTTT
TRBV28,TRBJ1-2,NA,CASSVKRNYGYTF,TGTGCCAGCAGTGTAAAAAGAAACTATGGCTACACCTTC
TRBV6-4,TRBJ1-1,TRBD1,CASSDQSGQGPNTEAFF,TGTGCCAGCAGTGACCAATCGGGACAGGGTCCGAACACTGAAGCTTTCTTT
TRBV4-3,TRBJ1-6,TRBD1,CASSQTGGTSPLHF,TGCGCCAGCAGCCAGACAGGGGGCACTTCACCCCTCCACTTT
TRBV5-1,TRBJ2-5,NA,CASSLPGRGQETQYF,TGCGCCAGCTCTCTTCCCGGCAGGGGCCAAGAGACCCAGTACTTC
TRBV5-4,TRBJ2-7,NA,CASSLGGPIYEQYF,TGTGCCAGCAGCCTGGGAGGACCGATTTACGAGCAGTACTTC
TRBV7-3,TRBJ2-1,NA,CASSPGTSLNEQFF,TGTGCCAGCAGCCCCGGGACGTCCCTCAATGAGCAGTTCTTC
TRBV28,TRBJ2-1,TRBD1,CASSTPWTGGNYNEQFF,TGTGCCAGCAGTACCCCTTGGACAGGGGGCAACTACAATGAGCAGTTCTTC
TRBV5-6,TRBJ2-2,NA,CASSLKGARVWELFF,TGTGCCAGCAGCTTGAAGGGCGCGAGGGTTTGGGAGCTGTTTTTT
TRBV19,TRBJ1-2,NA,CASSIMVQGGRGYTF,TGTGCCAGTAGTATTATGGTCCAGGGAGGACGCGGCTACACCTTC
TRBV6-5,TRBJ1-1,NA,CASSYPPRAFF,TGTGCCAGCAGTTACCCCCCTCGGGCTTTCTTT
TRBV15,TRBJ1-5,NA,CATSRDRLSNQPQHF,TGTGCCACCAGCAGAGATAGGCTCAGCAATCAGCCCCAGCATTTT
TRBV7-9,TRBJ2-5,NA,CASSLVGPREGTQYF,TGTGCCAGTAGCTTAGTTGGCCCGAGAGAAGGGACCCAGTACTTC
TRBV5-4,TRBJ1-2,TRBD1,CASNPSIGTVYGYTF,TGTGCCAGCAACCCCTCCATCGGGACAGTATATGGCTACACCTTC
TRBV6-5,TRBJ2-1,NA,CASSSLGEARNEQFF,TGTGCCAGCAGTTCCTTGGGGGAGGCCAGGAATGAGCAGTTCTTC
TRBV5-6,TRBJ1-3,NA,CASSFRDTSGNTIYF,TGTGCCAGCAGCTTCAGGGATACTTCTGGAAACACCATATATTTT
TRBV7-9,TRBJ1-5,NA,CASSMDVGGHGNQPQHF,TGTGCCAGCAGCATGGATGTCGGGGGGCATGGCAATCAGCCCCAGCATTTT